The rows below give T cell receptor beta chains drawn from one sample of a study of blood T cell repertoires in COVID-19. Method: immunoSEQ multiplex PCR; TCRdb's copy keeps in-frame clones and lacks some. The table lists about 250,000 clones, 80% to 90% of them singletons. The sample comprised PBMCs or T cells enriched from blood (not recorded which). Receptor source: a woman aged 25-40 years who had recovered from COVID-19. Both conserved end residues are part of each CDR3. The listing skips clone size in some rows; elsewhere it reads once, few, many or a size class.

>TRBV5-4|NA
CASSTDSLNTEAFF
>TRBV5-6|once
CASSGGTGSLEAFF
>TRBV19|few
CASSWDRLEPQHF
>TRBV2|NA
CASSEEGWGDDSPLHF
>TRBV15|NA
CATRGTSGRVTYNEQFF
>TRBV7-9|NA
CASSSLTSGLREQYF
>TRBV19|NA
CASSIVAGLNTEAFF
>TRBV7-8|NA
CASSYRVPGQIFEKLFF
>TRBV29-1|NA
CSVDGGSGYNEQFF
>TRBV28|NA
CASSLSRLVGADTQYF
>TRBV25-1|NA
CASTDLQGLGNTIYF
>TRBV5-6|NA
CASSSSGQVYNEQFF
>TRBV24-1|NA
CATSDPIAGGNEQFF
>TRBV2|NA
CASRDGQGTEAFF
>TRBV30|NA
CAWSTTGGAYNEQFF
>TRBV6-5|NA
CASSLGTLAYNEQFF